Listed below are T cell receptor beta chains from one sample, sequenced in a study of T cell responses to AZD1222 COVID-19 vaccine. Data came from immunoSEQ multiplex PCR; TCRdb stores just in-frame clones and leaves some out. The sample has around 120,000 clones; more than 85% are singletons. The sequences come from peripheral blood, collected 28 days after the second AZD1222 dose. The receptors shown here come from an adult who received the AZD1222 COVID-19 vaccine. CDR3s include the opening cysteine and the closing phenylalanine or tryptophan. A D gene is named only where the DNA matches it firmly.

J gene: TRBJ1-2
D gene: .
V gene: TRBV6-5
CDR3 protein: CASSSTTKTGKGYTF

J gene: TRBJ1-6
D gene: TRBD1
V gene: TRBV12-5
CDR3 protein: CASGQWTGGGNSPLHF

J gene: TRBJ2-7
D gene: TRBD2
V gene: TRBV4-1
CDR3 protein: CASSQGLADEQYF

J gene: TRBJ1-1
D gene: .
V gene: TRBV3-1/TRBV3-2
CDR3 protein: CASSQTDRGLNTEAFF

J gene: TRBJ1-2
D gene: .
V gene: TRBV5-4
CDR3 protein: CASSLAGGNYGYTF

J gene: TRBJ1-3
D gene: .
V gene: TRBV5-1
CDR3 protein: CASSLTGTGNTIYF

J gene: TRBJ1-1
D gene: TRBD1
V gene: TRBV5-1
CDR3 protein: CASSLGDSMNTEAFF

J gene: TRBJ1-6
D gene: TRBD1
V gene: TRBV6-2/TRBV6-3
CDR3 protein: CASSSEGAEASPLHF

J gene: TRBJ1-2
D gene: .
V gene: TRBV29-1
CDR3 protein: CSVIGGPDILNYGYTF

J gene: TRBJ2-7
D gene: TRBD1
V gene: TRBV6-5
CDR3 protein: CASSSGTGPYEQYF

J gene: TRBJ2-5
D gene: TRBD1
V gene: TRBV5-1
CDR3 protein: CASSLADRGGQETQYF

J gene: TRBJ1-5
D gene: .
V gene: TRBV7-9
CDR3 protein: CASSLGGRYNQPQHF

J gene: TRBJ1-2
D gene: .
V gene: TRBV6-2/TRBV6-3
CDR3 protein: CASSYLFGGDGYTF

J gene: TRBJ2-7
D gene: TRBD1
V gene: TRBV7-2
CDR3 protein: CASSLAPRQGYEQYF

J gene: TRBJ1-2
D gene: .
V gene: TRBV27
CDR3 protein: CASSLGLGIGYTF

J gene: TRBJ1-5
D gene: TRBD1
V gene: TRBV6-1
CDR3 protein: CASSELGQGMYSNQPQHF

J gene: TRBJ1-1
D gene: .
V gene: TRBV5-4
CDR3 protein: CASSAPAENTEAFF

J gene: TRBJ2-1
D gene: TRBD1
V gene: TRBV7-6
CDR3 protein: CASSLRDRPYNEQFF

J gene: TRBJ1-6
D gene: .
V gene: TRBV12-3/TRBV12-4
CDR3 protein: CASSLAGSPLHF

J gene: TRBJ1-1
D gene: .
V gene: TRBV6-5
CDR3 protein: CASRIEAYTEAFF

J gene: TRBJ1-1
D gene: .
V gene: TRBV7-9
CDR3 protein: CASSSVGGISEAFF

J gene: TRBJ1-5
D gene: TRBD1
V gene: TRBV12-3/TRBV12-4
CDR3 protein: CASRGQTNQPQHF

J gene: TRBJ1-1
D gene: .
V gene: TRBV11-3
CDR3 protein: CASSLGGSAEAFF

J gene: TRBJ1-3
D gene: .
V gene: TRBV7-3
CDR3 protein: CASSLIPGSGNTIYF

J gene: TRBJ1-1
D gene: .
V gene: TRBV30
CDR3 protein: CAWIHLNTEAFF

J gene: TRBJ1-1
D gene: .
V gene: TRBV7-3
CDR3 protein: CASSNDRNTEAFF

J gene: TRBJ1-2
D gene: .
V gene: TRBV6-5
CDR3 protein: CASSSRRRDYYGYTF

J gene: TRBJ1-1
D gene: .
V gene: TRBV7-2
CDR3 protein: CASSQTLGGYTEAFF

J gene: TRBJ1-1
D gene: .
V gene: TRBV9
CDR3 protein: CASSLQEGAEAFF

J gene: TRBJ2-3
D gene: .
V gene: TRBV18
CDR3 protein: CASSPSAGRIDTQYF

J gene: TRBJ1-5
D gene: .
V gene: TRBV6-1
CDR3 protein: CASSGAGVSDNQPQHF

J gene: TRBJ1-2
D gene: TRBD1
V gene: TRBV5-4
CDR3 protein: CASSLGTDRYYGYTF

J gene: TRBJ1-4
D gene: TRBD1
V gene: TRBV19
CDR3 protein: CASSVTGGDEKLFF

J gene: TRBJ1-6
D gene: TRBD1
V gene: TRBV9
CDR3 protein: CASSVTGVLESPLHF

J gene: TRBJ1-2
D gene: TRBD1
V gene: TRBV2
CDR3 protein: CASSVPRQGGNYGYTF

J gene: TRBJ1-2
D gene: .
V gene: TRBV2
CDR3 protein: CASSDRGTAYGYTF

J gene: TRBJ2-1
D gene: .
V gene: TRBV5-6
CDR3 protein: CASSPLGGLGDNEQFF

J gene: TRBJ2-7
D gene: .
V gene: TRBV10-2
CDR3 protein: CASSDITYEQYF

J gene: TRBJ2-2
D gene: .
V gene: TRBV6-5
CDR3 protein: CASSYSGPGSGELFF

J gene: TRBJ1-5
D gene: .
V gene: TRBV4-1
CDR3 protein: CASSPPDKGGNQPQHF